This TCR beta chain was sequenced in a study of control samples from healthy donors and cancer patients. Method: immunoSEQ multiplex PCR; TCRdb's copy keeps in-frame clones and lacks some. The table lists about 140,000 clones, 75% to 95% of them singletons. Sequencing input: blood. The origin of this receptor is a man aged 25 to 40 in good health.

CDR3 DNA: TGTGCCAGCAGCTTTTACAGCGGGGGAACCACAGATACGCAGTATTTT. The encoded protein is CASSFYSGGTTDTQYF. The chain couples TRBV5-8 to TRBJ2-3, with 8 bases matching TRBD2. The CDR3 loop spans 16 amino acids. Germline V CDR1 and CDR2: SGHTS, YDEGEE. The V gene end was trimmed by 2 bases and the J gene end by 2 bases; junction bases not matched to a gene: 7.